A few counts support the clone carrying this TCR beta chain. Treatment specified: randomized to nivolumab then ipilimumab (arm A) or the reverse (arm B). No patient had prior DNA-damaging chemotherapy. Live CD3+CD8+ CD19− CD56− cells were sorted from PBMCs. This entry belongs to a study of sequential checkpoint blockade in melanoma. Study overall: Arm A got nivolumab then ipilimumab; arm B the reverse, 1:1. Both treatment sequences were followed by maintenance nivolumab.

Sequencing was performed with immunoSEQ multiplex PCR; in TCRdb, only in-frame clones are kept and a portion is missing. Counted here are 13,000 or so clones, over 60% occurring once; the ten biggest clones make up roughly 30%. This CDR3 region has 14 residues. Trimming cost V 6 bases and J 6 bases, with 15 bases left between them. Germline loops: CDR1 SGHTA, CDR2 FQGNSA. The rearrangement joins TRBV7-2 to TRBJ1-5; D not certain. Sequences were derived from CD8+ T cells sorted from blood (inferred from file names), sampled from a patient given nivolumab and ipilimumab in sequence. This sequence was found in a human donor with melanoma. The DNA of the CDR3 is TGTGCCAGCAGTCAGGTTGGGTCGGCTCAGCCCCAGCATTTT. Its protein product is CASSQVGSAQPQHF.